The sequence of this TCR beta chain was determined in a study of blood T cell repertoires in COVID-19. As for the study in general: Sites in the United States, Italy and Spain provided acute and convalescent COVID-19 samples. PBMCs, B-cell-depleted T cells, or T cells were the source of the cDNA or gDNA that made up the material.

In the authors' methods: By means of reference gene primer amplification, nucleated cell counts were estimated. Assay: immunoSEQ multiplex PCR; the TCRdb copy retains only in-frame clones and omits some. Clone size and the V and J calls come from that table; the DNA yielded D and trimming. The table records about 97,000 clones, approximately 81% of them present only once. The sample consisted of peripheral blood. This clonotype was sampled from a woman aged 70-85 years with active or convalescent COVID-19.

The CDR3 coding sequence is TGTGCCAGCAGCGTAGGGGGAGCCAATCAGCCCCAGCATTTT. Translating gives CASSVGGANQPQHF. This chain uses TRBV9 with TRBJ1-5; D uncertain. V was clipped by 0 bases and J by 3 bases, with 7 bases between them. Germline assignment: CDR1 SGDLS and CDR2 YYNGEE. This CDR3 is 14 amino acids long. The variable domain in full, with the rest retrieved from reference TRBV9 and TRBJ1-5, is DSGVTQTPKHLITATGQRVTLRCSPRSGDLSVYWYQQSLDQGLQFLIQYYNGEERAKGNILERFSAQQFPDLHSELNLSSLELGDSALYFCASSVGGANQPQHFGDGTRLSIL.